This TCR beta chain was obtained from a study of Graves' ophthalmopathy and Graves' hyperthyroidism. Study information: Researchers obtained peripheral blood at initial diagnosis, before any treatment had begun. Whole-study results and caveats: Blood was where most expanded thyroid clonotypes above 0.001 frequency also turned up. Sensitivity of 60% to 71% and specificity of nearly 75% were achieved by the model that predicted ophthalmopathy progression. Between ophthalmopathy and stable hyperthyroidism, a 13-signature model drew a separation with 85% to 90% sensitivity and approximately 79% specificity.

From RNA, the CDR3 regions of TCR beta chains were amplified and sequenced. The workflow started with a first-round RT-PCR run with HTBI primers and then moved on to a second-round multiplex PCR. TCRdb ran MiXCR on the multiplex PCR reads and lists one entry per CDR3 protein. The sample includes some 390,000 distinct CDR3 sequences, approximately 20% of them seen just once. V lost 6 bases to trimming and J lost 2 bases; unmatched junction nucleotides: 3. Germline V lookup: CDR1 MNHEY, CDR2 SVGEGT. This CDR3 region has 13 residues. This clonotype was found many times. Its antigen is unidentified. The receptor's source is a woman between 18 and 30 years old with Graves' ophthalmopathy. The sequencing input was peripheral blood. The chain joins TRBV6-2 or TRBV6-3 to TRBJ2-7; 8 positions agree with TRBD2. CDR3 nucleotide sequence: TGTGCCAGCAGAAGAGCGGGGGCCTACGAGCAGTACTTC. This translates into CASRRAGAYEQYF.